This is a list of T cell receptor beta chains from one sample in a study of tumor and adjacent non-tumor tissue in lung cancer. Each CDR3 protein is one row after TCRdb ran MiXCR on the multiplex PCR reads. The sample has 35,000 to 50,000 distinct CDR3 sequences, 60% seen once. The sequenced sample was distant non-tumor lung tissue. The receptor set was obtained from a man aged 50 to 59 with non-small cell lung cancer. CDR3s include the opening cysteine and the closing phenylalanine or tryptophan. Fields, in order: clone size, V gene, CDR3 protein. Where a row states a size, it is once, few, many or the class of an expanded clone; other rows omit it.

size: .
V: TRBV10-2
CDR3: CASSDSNYCYTF

size: .
V: TRBV12-3/TRBV12-4
CDR3: CVSSLDSGHDMDTQYF

size: .
V: TRBV4-1
CDR3: CAGSQDLRGFSETQYF

size: .
V: TRBV30
CDR3: CAWRGRDTTTNEKQFF

size: .
V: TRBV11-3
CDR3: CISSPAGPGGAYNEQFF

size: few
V: TRBV5-5
CDR3: CASSTEGRHGETQYF

size: .
V: TRBV29-1
CDR3: CSVEVRNRVSEKLFF

size: .
V: TRBV28
CDR3: CASSSTATLIQYF

size: .
V: TRBV30
CDR3: CALKSGQGPADTQYF

size: .
V: TRBV6-1
CDR3: CTNSPGSYEQYF

size: .
V: TRBV29-1
CDR3: CSVDLGRGKQPQHF

size: .
V: TRBV7-9
CDR3: CTSSIRGHEQFF

size: many
V: TRBV11-2
CDR3: CASSLGAGTSYEQYF

size: .
V: TRBV20-1
CDR3: CSAKEGLAGGPRETQYF

size: .
V: TRBV24-1
CDR3: CATSDVYYSGGAYEQFF

size: .
V: TRBV7-2
CDR3: CASSSSRTGEQFF

size: .
V: TRBV11-2
CDR3: CTSNLDRVKLFF

size: many
V: TRBV12-3/TRBV12-4
CDR3: CASSLAGGDAYEQYF

size: .
V: TRBV7-2
CDR3: CASSIGLGSYNEQFF

size: many
V: TRBV6-5
CDR3: CASSYQRGNTGELFF

size: once
V: TRBV28
CDR3: CASKPGVSNTGELFF

size: .
V: TRBV11-2
CDR3: CASSLAGDPSYKQYF

size: .
V: TRBV5-6
CDR3: CTSKLAGGPGTGELFF

size: .
V: TRBV6-5
CDR3: CTSSYSTGSDQPRHF

size: .
V: TRBV6-5
CDR3: CASSTIGNEQSF

size: .
V: TRBV4-2
CDR3: CPSSQGGQASSPLHF

size: .
V: TRBV4-2
CDR3: CASSQEVSLGTSISYNEQFF